These T cell receptor beta chains were read from a single sample in a study of identical twins. TCRdb re-analysed the 5' RACE reads in MiXCR, keeping a single row per CDR3 protein. Among 400,000 to 500,000 distinct CDR3 sequences listed, 15% to 20% were seen once. Sequencing was done on a sample of naive T cells sorted from blood. These receptors came from a man in his fifties in good health. CDR3s include the opening cysteine and the closing phenylalanine or tryptophan. A D gene is named only where the DNA matches it firmly. Size is omitted from some rows. Given values are once, few, many or a class for expanded clones.

j_call: TRBJ2-1
v_call: TRBV11-2
d_call: TRBD1
clone_size: NA
cdr3_aa: CASGDRVYNEQFF
cdr3_nt: TGTGCCAGCGGGGACAGGGTCTACAATGAGCAGTTCTTC

j_call: TRBJ2-1
v_call: TRBV4-2
d_call: TRBD2
clone_size: NA
cdr3_aa: CASSQDWSGGLSYNEQFF
cdr3_nt: TGTGCCAGCAGCCAAGATTGGAGCGGGGGTCTTTCCTACAATGAGCAGTTCTTC

j_call: TRBJ1-1
v_call: TRBV4-2
d_call: TRBD1
clone_size: NA
cdr3_aa: CASSQDPGTANRNTEAFF
cdr3_nt: TGTGCCAGCAGCCAAGACCCCGGGACAGCGAATCGGAACACTGAAGCTTTCTTT

j_call: TRBJ2-1
v_call: TRBV5-4
d_call: NA
clone_size: many
cdr3_aa: CASTGTAYNEQFF
cdr3_nt: TGTGCCAGCACCGGGACGGCCTACAATGAGCAGTTCTTC

j_call: TRBJ1-1
v_call: TRBV6-1
d_call: NA
clone_size: NA
cdr3_aa: CASSDPRGADTEAFF
cdr3_nt: TGTGCCAGCAGTGACCCCCGGGGGGCGGACACTGAAGCTTTCTTT

j_call: TRBJ2-3
v_call: TRBV7-2
d_call: NA
clone_size: few
cdr3_aa: CASSSPVLDTQYF
cdr3_nt: TGTGCCAGCAGCTCCCCGGTTCTTGATACGCAGTATTTT

j_call: TRBJ2-3
v_call: TRBV11-2
d_call: TRBD1
clone_size: NA
cdr3_aa: CASSLVRRGQGVGDMQYF
cdr3_nt: TGTGCCAGCAGCTTAGTACGGCGGGGACAGGGGGTTGGAGATATGCAGTATTTT

j_call: TRBJ2-3
v_call: TRBV18
d_call: NA
clone_size: few
cdr3_aa: CASSPLAISTDTQYF
cdr3_nt: TGTGCCAGCTCACCTCTAGCGATCAGCACAGATACGCAGTATTTT

j_call: TRBJ2-1
v_call: TRBV28
d_call: NA
clone_size: NA
cdr3_aa: CASSPLAASDSYNEQFF
cdr3_nt: TGTGCCAGCAGTCCTTTAGCCGCTAGCGACTCCTACAATGAGCAGTTCTTC

j_call: TRBJ1-2
v_call: TRBV29-1
d_call: NA
clone_size: many
cdr3_aa: CSVSSGLYGYTF
cdr3_nt: TGCAGCGTTTCGTCGGGACTCTATGGCTACACCTTC

j_call: TRBJ2-1
v_call: TRBV18
d_call: TRBD1
clone_size: NA
cdr3_aa: CASSLIRTGGSEQFF
cdr3_nt: TGTGCCAGCTCACTAATAAGGACAGGGGGAAGTGAGCAGTTCTTC

j_call: TRBJ2-3
v_call: TRBV7-3
d_call: NA
clone_size: few
cdr3_aa: CASSPYGQSTDTQYF
cdr3_nt: TGTGCCAGCAGCCCATACGGACAAAGCACAGATACGCAGTATTTT

j_call: TRBJ2-5
v_call: TRBV6-5
d_call: NA
clone_size: many
cdr3_aa: CASSSRGLWETQYF
cdr3_nt: TGTGCCAGCAGTTCCCGGGGGCTCTGGGAGACCCAGTACTTC

j_call: TRBJ1-1
v_call: TRBV28
d_call: NA
clone_size: NA
cdr3_aa: CASRERNTEAFF
cdr3_nt: TGTGCCAGCAGGGAGAGGAACACTGAAGCTTTCTTT

j_call: TRBJ1-6
v_call: TRBV5-6
d_call: NA
clone_size: NA
cdr3_aa: CASSPRVGGKTDSPLHF
cdr3_nt: TGTGCCAGCAGCCCTCGAGTGGGGGGGAAAACTGATTCACCCCTCCACTTT

j_call: TRBJ2-7
v_call: TRBV9
d_call: TRBD2
clone_size: NA
cdr3_aa: CASSADAGEDNEQYF
cdr3_nt: TGTGCCAGCAGCGCTGACGCGGGAGAGGACAACGAGCAGTACTTC

j_call: TRBJ2-1
v_call: TRBV12-3/TRBV12-4
d_call: NA
clone_size: few
cdr3_aa: CATRAPVGNEQFF
cdr3_nt: TGTGCCACCAGAGCACCGGTCGGTAATGAGCAGTTCTTC

j_call: TRBJ2-3
v_call: TRBV5-1
d_call: TRBD2
clone_size: many
cdr3_aa: CASSSSPGLAGTDTQYF
cdr3_nt: TGCGCCAGCAGCTCCTCACCGGGACTAGCGGGCACAGATACGCAGTATTTT

j_call: TRBJ2-3
v_call: TRBV29-1
d_call: TRBD2
clone_size: many
cdr3_aa: CSVVTSGSTDTQYF
cdr3_nt: TGCAGCGTGGTAACTAGCGGGAGCACAGATACGCAGTATTTT

j_call: TRBJ1-2
v_call: TRBV7-9
d_call: NA
clone_size: few
cdr3_aa: CASSGRVNYGYTF
cdr3_nt: TGTGCCAGCAGCGGACGGGTTAACTATGGCTACACCTTC

j_call: TRBJ2-5
v_call: TRBV5-6
d_call: NA
clone_size: many
cdr3_aa: CASSLGSTQYF
cdr3_nt: TGTGCCAGCAGCTTGGGGAGCACCCAGTACTTC

j_call: TRBJ1-2
v_call: TRBV7-9
d_call: NA
clone_size: many
cdr3_aa: CASSLGGRDYGYTF
cdr3_nt: TGTGCCAGCAGCTTGGGGGGCAGGGACTATGGCTACACCTTC

j_call: TRBJ2-3
v_call: TRBV5-1
d_call: TRBD2
clone_size: once
cdr3_aa: CASSGGTSGGRTDTQYF
cdr3_nt: TGCGCCAGCAGCGGAGGGACTAGCGGGGGGCGCACAGATACGCAGTATTTT

j_call: TRBJ1-3
v_call: TRBV5-6
d_call: NA
clone_size: once
cdr3_aa: CASSVLMAGNTIYF
cdr3_nt: TGTGCCAGCAGCGTACTAATGGCTGGAAACACCATATATTTT

j_call: TRBJ2-7
v_call: TRBV4-3
d_call: NA
clone_size: few
cdr3_aa: CASSRSMGPGRGFSEEQYF
cdr3_nt: TGCGCCAGCAGCCGATCCATGGGGCCGGGTAGGGGATTCTCCGAAGAGCAGTACTTC

j_call: TRBJ2-1
v_call: TRBV20-1
d_call: NA
clone_size: NA
cdr3_aa: CSARDQGYEQFF
cdr3_nt: TGCAGTGCTAGAGATCAGGGGTATGAGCAGTTCTTC

j_call: TRBJ2-1
v_call: TRBV5-5
d_call: NA
clone_size: many
cdr3_aa: CASSLVPLGSGEQFF
cdr3_nt: TGTGCCAGCAGCTTGGTACCGTTGGGGTCCGGTGAGCAGTTCTTC

j_call: TRBJ1-5
v_call: TRBV4-2
d_call: NA
clone_size: NA
cdr3_aa: CASSQDYGRSNQPQHF
cdr3_nt: TGTGCCAGCAGCCAAGATTACGGGAGGTCCAATCAGCCCCAGCATTTT

j_call: TRBJ2-7
v_call: TRBV3-1
d_call: TRBD1
clone_size: many
cdr3_aa: CASSGDRAREQYF
cdr3_nt: TGTGCCAGCAGCGGGGACAGGGCCCGGGAGCAGTACTTC

j_call: TRBJ2-7
v_call: TRBV29-1
d_call: NA
clone_size: NA
cdr3_aa: CSVESPDTYEQYF
cdr3_nt: TGCAGCGTTGAGTCCCCGGATACCTACGAGCAGTACTTC

j_call: TRBJ2-7
v_call: TRBV11-2
d_call: NA
clone_size: NA
cdr3_aa: CASSLGSPNEQYF
cdr3_nt: TGTGCCAGCAGCTTAGGGTCGCCTAACGAGCAGTACTTC

j_call: TRBJ1-1
v_call: TRBV9
d_call: NA
clone_size: NA
cdr3_aa: CASSQRTRRGPEAFF
cdr3_nt: TGTGCCAGCAGCCAGCGGACACGGCGGGGCCCTGAAGCTTTCTTT

j_call: TRBJ2-2
v_call: TRBV15
d_call: TRBD1
clone_size: few
cdr3_aa: CATSSYRGSTGELFF
cdr3_nt: TGTGCCACCAGCAGTTACAGGGGTAGCACCGGGGAGCTGTTTTTT

j_call: TRBJ2-1
v_call: TRBV25-1
d_call: NA
clone_size: NA
cdr3_aa: CASSEFGQGTFF
cdr3_nt: NA

j_call: TRBJ2-3
v_call: TRBV29-1
d_call: NA
clone_size: many
cdr3_aa: CSVDSRASTDTQYF
cdr3_nt: TGCAGCGTTGATTCCAGGGCTAGCACAGATACGCAGTACTTT

j_call: TRBJ2-2
v_call: TRBV7-8
d_call: NA
clone_size: NA
cdr3_aa: CASSKREAAELFF
cdr3_nt: TGTGCCAGCAGTAAGAGGGAAGCCGCGGAGCTGTTTTTT

j_call: TRBJ2-3
v_call: TRBV20-1
d_call: TRBD1
clone_size: many
cdr3_aa: CSARDEYGQGIGESDTQYF
cdr3_nt: TGCAGTGCTAGAGATGAATACGGACAGGGTATTGGGGAGTCGGATACGCAGTATTTT

j_call: TRBJ2-1
v_call: TRBV27
d_call: TRBD2
clone_size: many
cdr3_aa: CASSFGTRGNEQFF
cdr3_nt: TGTGCCAGCAGTTTCGGGACTAGGGGCAATGAGCAGTTCTTC

j_call: TRBJ2-7
v_call: TRBV10-1
d_call: NA
clone_size: few
cdr3_aa: CASSVGISYEQYF
cdr3_nt: TGCGCCAGCAGTGTAGGGATCTCCTACGAGCAGTACTTC

j_call: TRBJ2-1
v_call: TRBV28
d_call: TRBD2
clone_size: few
cdr3_aa: CASSGSGRANNEQFF
cdr3_nt: TGTGCCAGCAGTGGGAGCGGGAGGGCCAACAATGAGCAGTTCTTC

j_call: TRBJ2-1
v_call: TRBV18
d_call: TRBD2
clone_size: many
cdr3_aa: CASSPPLLAGGRNNEQFF
cdr3_nt: TGTGCCAGCTCACCACCGTTACTAGCGGGAGGTAGAAACAATGAGCAGTTCTTC

j_call: TRBJ1-4
v_call: TRBV12-3/TRBV12-4
d_call: NA
clone_size: few
cdr3_aa: CASSLTRGNEKLFF
cdr3_nt: TGTGCCAGCAGTTTGACGAGGGGGAATGAAAAACTGTTTTTT

j_call: TRBJ2-7
v_call: TRBV20-1
d_call: TRBD2
clone_size: few
cdr3_aa: CSASGRAREQYF
cdr3_nt: TGCAGTGCTAGCGGGAGGGCCCGCGAGCAGTACTTC

j_call: TRBJ2-4
v_call: TRBV6-2/TRBV6-3
d_call: NA
clone_size: few
cdr3_aa: CASSYSGRDLAKNIQYF
cdr3_nt: TGTGCCAGCAGTTACTCAGGCAGGGACCTAGCCAAAAACATTCAGTACTTC

j_call: TRBJ2-1
v_call: TRBV12-3/TRBV12-4
d_call: TRBD2
clone_size: NA
cdr3_aa: CASSLANSGNAYNEQFF
cdr3_nt: TGTGCCAGCAGTTTAGCGAATAGCGGGAACGCTTACAATGAGCAGTTCTTC

j_call: TRBJ1-4
v_call: TRBV14
d_call: NA
clone_size: NA
cdr3_aa: CASSQVRGTDEKLFF
cdr3_nt: TGTGCCAGCAGCCAAGTTAGAGGGACCGATGAAAAACTGTTTTTT

j_call: TRBJ2-2
v_call: TRBV20-1
d_call: TRBD2
clone_size: NA
cdr3_aa: CSARDGSGGITNTGELFF
cdr3_nt: TGCAGTGCTAGAGATGGGAGCGGGGGAATTACGAACACCGGGGAGCTGTTTTTT

j_call: TRBJ1-1
v_call: TRBV20-1
d_call: NA
clone_size: NA
cdr3_aa: CSATSIRQARNTEAFF
cdr3_nt: TGCAGTGCTACCTCTATAAGACAGGCACGGAACACTGAAGCTTTCTTT

j_call: TRBJ1-1
v_call: TRBV27
d_call: NA
clone_size: NA
cdr3_aa: CASSWGDIGNTEAFF
cdr3_nt: TGTGCCAGTTCCTGGGGGGATATAGGGAACACTGAAGCTTTCTTT

j_call: TRBJ2-3
v_call: TRBV4-3
d_call: TRBD2
clone_size: NA
cdr3_aa: CASSQDGRELTDTQYF
cdr3_nt: TGCGCCAGCAGCCAAGATGGGCGGGAGTTGACAGATACGCAGTATTTT

j_call: TRBJ1-1
v_call: TRBV27
d_call: NA
clone_size: many
cdr3_aa: CASSPRVHMNTEAFF
cdr3_nt: TGTGCCAGCAGCCCCCGTGTCCACATGAACACTGAAGCTTTCTTT

j_call: TRBJ2-3
v_call: TRBV7-9
d_call: TRBD1
clone_size: NA
cdr3_aa: CASSSWGQSTDTQYF
cdr3_nt: TGTGCCAGCAGCTCCTGGGGACAGAGCACAGATACGCAGTATTTT

j_call: TRBJ2-2
v_call: TRBV5-1
d_call: TRBD2
clone_size: NA
cdr3_aa: CASKAQIAGVDTGELFF
cdr3_nt: TGCGCCAGCAAAGCCCAGATAGCGGGAGTTGACACCGGGGAGCTGTTTTTT

j_call: TRBJ2-2
v_call: TRBV2
d_call: NA
clone_size: few
cdr3_aa: CASSEIWGQSNTGELFF
cdr3_nt: TGTGCCAGCAGTGAAATCTGGGGCCAGAGTAACACCGGGGAGCTGTTTTTT